This TCR beta chain was recovered during a study of T cell responses to AZD1222 COVID-19 vaccine. Study findings and constraints: A rise in Spike-specific TCR breadth and depth followed two AZD1222 doses. Most donors were white British, females outnumbered males, and clonal diversity was possibly underestimated. Seropositivity was recorded at baseline in only 6 or 7 AZD1222 recipients.

The V end lost 4 bases, the J end lost 0 bases, and 16 bases lay between the germline ends. Germline V gene data show CDR1 as SGHNT and CDR2 as YYREEE (reference sequence). The CDR3 is 16 residues long. Concerning this clone: Antigen specificity is unknown.

Produced via immunoSEQ multiplex PCR; TCRdb's table is partial and in-frame only. Here the sample spans some 70,000 clones, 75% to 90% being singletons. V gene TRBV5-4 combines with J gene TRBJ1-2; D perhaps matches TRBD1 (5 bases). The receptor comes from an adult who received the AZD1222 COVID-19 vaccine. The sequenced sample was peripheral blood, obtained 28 days after the second AZD1222 dose. The CDR3 loop is CASSRGGTDTNYGYTF. In DNA form, the CDR3 reads TGTGCCAGCAGCCGGGGTGGGACGGACACTAACTATGGCTACACCTTC.